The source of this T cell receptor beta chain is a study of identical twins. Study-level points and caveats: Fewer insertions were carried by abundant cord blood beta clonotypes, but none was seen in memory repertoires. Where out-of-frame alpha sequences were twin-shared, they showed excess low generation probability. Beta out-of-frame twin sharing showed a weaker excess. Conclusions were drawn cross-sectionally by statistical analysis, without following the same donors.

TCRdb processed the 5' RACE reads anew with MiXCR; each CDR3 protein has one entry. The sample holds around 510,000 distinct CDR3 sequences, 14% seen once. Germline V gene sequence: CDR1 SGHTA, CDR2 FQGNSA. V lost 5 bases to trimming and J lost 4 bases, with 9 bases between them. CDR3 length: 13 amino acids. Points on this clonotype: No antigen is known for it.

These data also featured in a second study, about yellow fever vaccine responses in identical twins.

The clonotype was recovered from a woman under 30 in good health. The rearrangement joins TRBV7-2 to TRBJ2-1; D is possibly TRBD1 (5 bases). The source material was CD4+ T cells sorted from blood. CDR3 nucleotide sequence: TGTGCCAGCAGCCCAGGACATTACAATGAGCAGTTCTTC. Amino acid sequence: CASSPGHYNEQFF. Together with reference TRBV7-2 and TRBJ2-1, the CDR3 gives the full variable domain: GAGVSQSPSNKVTEKGKDVELRCDPISGHTALYWYRQSLGQGLEFLIYFQGNSAPDKSGLPSDRFSAERTGGSVSTLTIQRTQQEDSAVYLCASSPGHYNEQFFGPGTRLTVL.